Here is one TCR beta chain with its context. Its binding antigen is unknown. No clone much larger than this one lies a single base away; base qualities are absent. TCRbeta CDR3 regions were amplified from genomic DNA using the immunoSEQ Assay, a bias-controlled multiplex PCR. Turning to the authors' computational methods: The number of nucleated cells in each sample was estimated by amplification of reference gene primers within the assay. To quantify the absolute abundance of each unique TCRbeta CDR3 rearrangement, sequence reads were collapsed and filtered. For each sample, productive Simpson clonality was calculated as the square root of Simpson's diversity index across productive rearrangements. The immuneACCESS repertoire file appears here via TCRdb, limited to in-frame rearrangements. These files lack a portion of the clones; in checked studies, under half of the deficit traces to unresolved V genes, and the cause of the others is not known. That table furnishes V, J and clone size, whereas the DNA furnished D and trimming. Present in this sample are around 130,000 clones, about 88% of which were seen just once. The ten most abundant clones make up about 4% of the sample.

The junction shows trimming of 5 bases on V and 0 bases on J, and the gene matches do not reach 18 bases of it. The CDR3 sequence holds 19 residues, the cysteine and phenylalanine included. Left in the record is the CDR3 DNA by itself, 57 bases read in frame from the first base. The CDR1 and CDR2 encoded by the germline V gene are MGHRA and YSYEKL. The collaborating institutions used their own protocols to collect whole blood in K2EDTA tubes. For TCRbeta analysis, collaborators shipped samples in one of three forms: frozen whole blood, isolated PBMCs, or DNA extracted from either of those sample types. The sample comes from a study of blood T cell repertoires in COVID-19 (dated by TCRdb to 2019 to 2021). About the investigation overall: Samples covering the acute and convalescent phases of COVID-19 were provided by collaborators in the United States, Italy and Spain. Where HLA class I and class II types were available, the types were taken from metadata supplied by the sample provider, not from assay-based typing. The prospective study material was composed of cDNA or gDNA derived from T cells, B-cell-depleted T cells, or PBMCs. Deeply sampled blood TCRbeta repertoires from subjects exposed to, actively infected with, or recovered from COVID-19 were included in the dataset. Samples were obtained from the ongoing ImmuneRACE study (first 160 participants) and from 1,254 subjects provided by 6 global collaborators. Nearly every sample came with metadata listing a de-identified subject ID, COVID-19 status, age in years and sex. The repertoires were released in a freely available public database meant as a resource for research on the immune response to SARS-CoV-2.

Broader findings and caveats from the paper: How much clinical and demographic metadata was included differed by source and by participant, and the metadata was provided uncurated.

Sequencing used peripheral blood. Recombination joined TRBV4-1 with TRBJ1-1; TRBD1 lines up with 7 middle nucleotides. This clonotype originated in a man between 50 and 59 years old with active COVID-19. The CDR3 reads as follows: CASSGRPGQIIGVNTEAFF. The DNA sequence is as follows: TGCGCCAGCAGCGGCCGTCCGGGACAGATAATTGGGGTGAACACTGAAGCTTTCTTT.